The clone carrying this T cell receptor (beta chain) was seen only a few times. The data were obtained in a study of blood T cell repertoires in COVID-19. Seattle patients were enrolled during active infection and followed longitudinally. This CDR3 is built from 16 residues. Losses at the gene ends were 2 bases for V and 5 bases for J; bases not matched to a gene: 8. Germline CDR1 is ENHRY and CDR2 is SYGVKD. Method: immunoSEQ multiplex PCR; TCRdb's copy keeps in-frame clones and lacks some. Of approximately 300,000 clones listed, about 85% are singletons. The source is a human donor with COVID-19, enrolled during active disease. The donor label of this sample is uncertain. This rearrangement joins TRBV10-3 to TRBJ1-2; TRBD1 matches 10 bases. The sample taken for sequencing was peripheral blood. The CDR3 DNA is TGTGCCATCAGTGAGCGAGGGGACAGGGGCGGTTATGGCTACACCTTC. This codes for CAISERGDRGGYGYTF.